This note documents a single T cell receptor beta chain sequence. The target antigen is unknown. This sample is drawn from a study of T cell responses to AZD1222 COVID-19 vaccine. Findings and caveats of the study: Among spike-specific TCRs, nearly half reportedly target unmutated variant regions. Regions 160-218 and 743-854 dominated among vaccine-associated CD4 TCRs spanning spike. Donor demographics were predominantly white British with a female majority; clonal diversity may be underestimated.

CDR1 and CDR2 (germline): SQVTM, ANQGSEA. V was cut by 4 bases and J by 8 bases, with 17 bases left in between. The CDR3 is 13 residues long. The method was immunoSEQ multiplex PCR; TCRdb's version includes in-frame clones alone and lacks a portion of them. The data hold approximately 130,000 clones, with approximately 93% observed a single time. The receptor was isolated from an adult in good health. V usage is TRBV29-1 and J usage is TRBJ1-1, with D perhaps matching TRBD1 (5 bases). The material sequenced was peripheral blood, taken on day 0 of AZD1222 vaccination. The CDR3 DNA sequence: TGCAGCGTTGGGGGGGGTTTGACCTCCGAAGCTTTCTTT. Translated: CSVGGGLTSEAFF.